The 4 T cell receptor beta chains below all came from one sample that was sequenced in a study of T-cell reconstitution after alpha-beta-depleted transplantation in children. TCRbeta library construction was performed incorporating unique molecular identifiers. TCRdb reprocessed the PCR reads via MiXCR and lists one record per CDR3 protein. The profile shows about 500,000 distinct CDR3 sequences, 10% to 12% of them singletons. The sample here was PBMCs, mostly from graft donor cells, taken 180 days after TCRalphabeta/CD19-depleted stem cell transplant. Every receptor here comes from a female patient between 2 and 10 years old who had a stem cell transplant for aplastic anemia, so the T cells may come from the graft donor.

This clonotype was observed a handful of times. The chain joins TRBV7-2 to TRBJ2-1; tentatively, D is TRBD2 (7 bases). Per the germline V gene, CDR1 is SGHTA and CDR2 is FQGNSA. The CDR3 sequence is 14 residues long. V lost 4 bases, J lost 8 bases, and 15 bases lay in between. This chain's CDR3 is CASSSRRGPDEQFF. The CDR3 nucleotides are TGTGCCAGCAGCTCACGGCGGGGGCCTGATGAGCAGTTCTTC.

This rearrangement joins TRBV20-1 to TRBJ2-1, with D unresolved. This CDR3 has 14 residues. CDR1 DFQATT and CDR2 SNEGSKA come from the germline V gene (reference sequence). Trimming pared 3 bases from V and 3 bases from J, leaving 12 bases between. This chain's CDR3 is CSASREDLYNEQFF. CDR3 bases: TGCAGTGCTAGTAGAGAGGATCTCTACAATGAGCAGTTCTTC.

The table lists this clonotype with a few counts. The chain uses TRBV15 and TRBJ2-1, with TRBD2 as a possible D gene (6 bases). From germline, CDR1 is LNHNV and CDR2 YYDKDF (reference sequence). CDR3 size: 19 residues. Trimming left V 2 bases short and J 3 bases short, with 23 bases between. The CDR3 region is CATSRLRDFLSRGYNEQFF. The DNA of the CDR3 is TGTGCCACCAGCAGACTCCGGGACTTCTTGTCGCGTGGCTACAATGAGCAGTTCTTC.

This clonotype was detected many times. The rearrangement joins TRBV20-1 to TRBJ1-2, with D perhaps matching TRBD1 (5 bases). There are 14 residues in the CDR3. CDR1 and CDR2 (germline): DFQATT, SNEGSKA (reference sequence). Trimming took 1 base from V and 7 from J, leaving 16 bases between them. CDR3 DNA sequence: TGCAGTGCTAGAGTACCAGGGTCGGTGGCTGGCTACACCTTC. Residues: CSARVPGSVAGYTF.